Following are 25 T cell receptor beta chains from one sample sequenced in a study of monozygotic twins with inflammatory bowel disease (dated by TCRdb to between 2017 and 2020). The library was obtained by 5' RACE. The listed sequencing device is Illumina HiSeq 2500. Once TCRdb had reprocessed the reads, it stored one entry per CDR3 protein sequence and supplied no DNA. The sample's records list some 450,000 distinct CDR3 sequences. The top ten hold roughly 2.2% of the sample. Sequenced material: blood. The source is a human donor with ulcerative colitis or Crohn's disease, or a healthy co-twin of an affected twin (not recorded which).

CDR3 region: CAGSFTLAGTSDSYEQYF. V gene TRBV6-5 combines with J gene TRBJ2-7; TCRdb outputs TRBD1, but without DNA this stays unchecked. CDR3 length equals 18 residues. CDR1 MNHEY and CDR2 SVGAGI come from the germline V gene.

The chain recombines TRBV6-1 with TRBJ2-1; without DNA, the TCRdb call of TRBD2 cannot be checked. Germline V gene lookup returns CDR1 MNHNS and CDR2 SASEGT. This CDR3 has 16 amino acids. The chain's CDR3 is CASSDGSGSYWGEQFF.

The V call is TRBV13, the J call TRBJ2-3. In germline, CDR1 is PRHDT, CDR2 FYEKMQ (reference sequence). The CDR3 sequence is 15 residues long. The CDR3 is CASSLRSASTDTQYF.

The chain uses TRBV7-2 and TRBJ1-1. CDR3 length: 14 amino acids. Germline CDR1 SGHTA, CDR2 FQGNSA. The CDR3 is CASSFEGRYTEAFF.

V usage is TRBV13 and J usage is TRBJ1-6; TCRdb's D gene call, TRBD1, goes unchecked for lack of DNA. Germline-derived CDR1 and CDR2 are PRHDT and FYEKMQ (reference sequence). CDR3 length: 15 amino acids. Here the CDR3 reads CASSLVGRGNSPLHF.

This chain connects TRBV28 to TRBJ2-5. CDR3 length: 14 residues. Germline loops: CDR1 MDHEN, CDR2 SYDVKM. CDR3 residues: CASSLPGFQETQYF.

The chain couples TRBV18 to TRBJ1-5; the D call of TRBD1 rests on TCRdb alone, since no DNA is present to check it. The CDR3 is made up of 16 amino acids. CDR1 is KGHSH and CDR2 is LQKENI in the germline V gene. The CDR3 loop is CASSPLGQGSNQPQHF.

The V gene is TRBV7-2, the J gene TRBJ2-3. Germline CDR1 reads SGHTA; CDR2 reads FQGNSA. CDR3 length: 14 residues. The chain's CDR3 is CASAVVWMTDTQYF.

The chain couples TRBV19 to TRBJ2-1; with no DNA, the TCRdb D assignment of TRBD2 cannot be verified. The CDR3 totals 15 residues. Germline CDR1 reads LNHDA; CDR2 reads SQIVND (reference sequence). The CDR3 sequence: CASSISSSVPNEQFF.

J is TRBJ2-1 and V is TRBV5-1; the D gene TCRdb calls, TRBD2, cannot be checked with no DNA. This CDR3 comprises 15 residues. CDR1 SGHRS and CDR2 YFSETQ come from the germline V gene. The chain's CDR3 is CASSLRAGPQNEQFF.

The CDR3 sequence: CASRLTGTAYNEQFF. The chain employs TRBV27 and TRBJ2-1; the D gene TCRdb calls, TRBD1, cannot be checked with no DNA. The CDR3 spans 15 residues. Germline CDR1 MNHEY, CDR2 SMNVEV (reference sequence).

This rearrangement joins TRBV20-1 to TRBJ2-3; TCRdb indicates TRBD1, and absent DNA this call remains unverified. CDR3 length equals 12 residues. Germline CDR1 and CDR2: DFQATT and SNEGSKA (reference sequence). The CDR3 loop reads CSDQGKGHTQYF.

The CDR3: CASSRDRGNTGELFF. The chain uses TRBV7-2 and TRBJ2-2; lacking DNA, the TRBD1 call made by TCRdb goes unchecked. The germline V gene has CDR1 SGHTA and CDR2 FQGNSA. CDR3 length: 15 amino acids.

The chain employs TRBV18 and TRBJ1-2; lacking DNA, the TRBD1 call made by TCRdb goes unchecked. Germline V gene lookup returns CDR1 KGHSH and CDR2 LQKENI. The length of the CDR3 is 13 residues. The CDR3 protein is CASSTGQVDGYTF.

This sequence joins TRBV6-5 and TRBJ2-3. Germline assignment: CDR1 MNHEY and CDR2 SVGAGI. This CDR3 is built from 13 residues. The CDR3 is CASSYDPTDTQYF.

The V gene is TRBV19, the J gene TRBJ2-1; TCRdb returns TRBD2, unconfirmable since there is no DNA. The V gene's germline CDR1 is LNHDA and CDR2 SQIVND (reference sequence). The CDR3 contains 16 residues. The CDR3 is CASSRLGLSPSNEQFF.

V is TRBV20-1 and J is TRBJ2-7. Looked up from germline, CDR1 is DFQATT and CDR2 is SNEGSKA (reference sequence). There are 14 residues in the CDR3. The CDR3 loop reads CSARDSQSPYEQYF.

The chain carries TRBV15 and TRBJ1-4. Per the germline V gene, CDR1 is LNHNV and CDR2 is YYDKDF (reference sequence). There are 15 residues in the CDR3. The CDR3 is CATSRDRGFGEKLFF.

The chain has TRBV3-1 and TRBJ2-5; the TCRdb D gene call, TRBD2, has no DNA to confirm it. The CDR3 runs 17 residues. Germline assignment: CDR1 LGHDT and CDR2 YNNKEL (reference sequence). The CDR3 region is CASSQVPSGGRRETQYF.

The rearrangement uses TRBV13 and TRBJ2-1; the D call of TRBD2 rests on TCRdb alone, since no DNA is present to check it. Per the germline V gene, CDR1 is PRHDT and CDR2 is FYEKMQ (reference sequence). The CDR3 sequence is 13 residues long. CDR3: CASSPMGPGEQFF.

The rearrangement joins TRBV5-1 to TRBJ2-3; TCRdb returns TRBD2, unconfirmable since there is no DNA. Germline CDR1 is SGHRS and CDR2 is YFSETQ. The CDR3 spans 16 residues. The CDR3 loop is CASSSATSGGADTQYF.

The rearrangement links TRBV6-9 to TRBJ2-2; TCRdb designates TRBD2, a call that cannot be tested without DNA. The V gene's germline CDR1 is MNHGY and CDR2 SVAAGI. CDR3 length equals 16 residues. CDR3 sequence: CASIIRRGEVTGELFF.

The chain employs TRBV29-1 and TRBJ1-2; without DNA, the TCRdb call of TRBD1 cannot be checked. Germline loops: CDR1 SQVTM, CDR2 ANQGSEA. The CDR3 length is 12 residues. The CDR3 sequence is CSVAGGAIGYIF. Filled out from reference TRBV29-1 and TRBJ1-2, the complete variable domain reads SAVISQKPSRDICQRGTSLTIQCQVDSQVTMMFWYRQQPGQSLTLIATANQGSEATYESGFVIDKFPISRPNLTFSTLTVSNMSPEDSSIYLCSVAGGAIGYIFGSGTRLTVV.

The CDR3 loop reads CASSSGIKPSEQYF. J is TRBJ2-7 and V is TRBV7-8; TCRdb's D call of TRBD1 is untestable without DNA. CDR3 length equals 14 residues. Germline CDR1 and CDR2: SGHVS and FQNEAQ.

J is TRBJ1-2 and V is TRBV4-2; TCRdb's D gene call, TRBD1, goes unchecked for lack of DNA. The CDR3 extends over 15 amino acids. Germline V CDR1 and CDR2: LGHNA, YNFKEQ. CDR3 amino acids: CASSHDRTGYDGYTF.